The entry below describes one TCR beta chain. Antigen unknown. This PCR relied on a set of 60 Vbeta primers and 13 Jbeta primers. Original handling: Unique TCR beta chains totaled some 80 million in a later count, with some 10 million of them shared. Libraries were prepared by immunoSEQ multiplex PCR; TCRdb keeps only in-frame clonotypes and omits some of them. V and J calls and clone size are given by that table; D and trimming were obtained from the DNA. The table for this sample gives approximately 120,000 clones. The data were obtained in a study of cytomegalovirus exposure and HLA in healthy donors. Whole-study results and caveats: Most TCR beta V segments were productive about 90% or about 30% of the time in an earlier analysis. It is likely that the observed cluster of highly shared sequence variants was a sequencing artifact.

Germline V gives CDR1 SGHTS, CDR2 YDEGEE. J gave up 4 bases and V 1 base, and 13 bases lay outside the gene matches. The CDR3 runs to 17 residues. Material: PBMCs. This receptor was identified in a woman aged 55 to 70 in good health and CMV-seronegative. The genes are TRBV5-8 and TRBJ2-5; 7 nucleotides match TRBD2. This chain's CDR3 is CASSLFVASGTGETQYF. CDR3 bases: TGTGCCAGCAGCTTGTTTGTGGCTAGCGGCACCGGAGAGACCCAGTACTTC.